The sequence of this T cell receptor (beta chain) was determined in a study of T-cell reconstitution after alpha-beta-depleted transplantation in children. TCRbeta library preparation incorporated unique molecular identifiers. TCRdb passed the PCR reads through MiXCR, listing each CDR3 protein once. The profile covers around 380,000 distinct CDR3 sequences, with about a tenth appearing a single time and approximately 5% taken by the ten largest. Sequencing used PBMCs from the stem cell graft donor, obtained from the stem cell graft. The source of this sequence is a human donor who donated a stem cell graft to a child with acute myeloid leukemia.

CDR3 sequence reads: CASSKEGVHTIYF. The CDR3 nucleotides read TGTGCCAGCAGCAAAGAAGGGGTACACACCATATATTTT. The chain recombines TRBV11-2 with TRBJ1-3, with D tentatively TRBD1 (5 bases). V lost 5 bases and J 8 bases, leaving 13 bases between the germline ends. The CDR3 runs to 13 residues. CDR1 is SGHAT, CDR2 FQNNGV, per germline.